This entry concerns a single TCR beta chain. This clonotype has ten or more counts. Its antigen is not yet known. No clone much larger than this one lies a single base away; base qualities are absent. From the cysteine through the phenylalanine, the CDR3 covers 17 amino acids. The read is trimmed to its CDR3 DNA, 51 bases read in frame from base 1. Clipping removes 2 bases from V and 2 bases from J, with 6 as the unmatched junction base count. For CDR1 and CDR2, the germline V gene lists SGHVS and FQNEAQ. TCRdb shows the sequencer as Illumina HiSeq 1500. TCRdb ran its own pipeline on the public reads, namely fastp trimming at Q25 and MiXCR clone calling, and kept in-frame beta chains. Entries are consolidated by CDR3 protein sequence, retaining the most common genes and DNA. In this sample the table shows hundreds of thousands of distinct CDR3 sequences, under 40% of which occur a single time. The ten largest clones capture roughly 13% of the sample.

The data derive from a study of T cell repertoires in cytomegalovirus infection (dated by TCRdb to the late 2010s). For the wider study: Donor HLA type was relevant to the analysis, because carriage of CMV infection together with the matching HLA type was indicated by public TCR beta signatures. Overall study results and their limits: The ex vivo response was dominated by HLA-C-restricted CMV-specific TCR beta clonotypes, which also provided the single most frequent clonotype in two of eight donors. Carriers of CMV infection plus the relevant HLA type were discriminated by the cumulative frequency of public TCR beta family members in the study cohort and in an independent approximately 400-donor cohort.

The receptor comes from a human donor in good health (CMV status not recorded). Some clones in this sample may be carry-over from other donors' samples. Sample: PBMCs. The chain is assembled from TRBV7-8 and TRBJ2-3, and 11 junctional nucleotides match TRBD2. The CDR3 protein is CASSLLLAGDNTDTQYF. The DNA sequence is as follows: TGTGCCAGCAGCTTATTACTAGCGGGGGATAACACAGATACGCAGTATTTT.